The clone carrying this T cell receptor beta chain appeared once. The sample belongs to a study of blood T cell repertoires in COVID-19. Study summary: Material from acute and convalescent COVID-19 was sourced from the United States, Italy and Spain. T cells, B-cell-depleted T cells, or PBMCs provided the cDNA or gDNA that served as material.

The junction had 5 bases not matched to a gene; V was cut back by 0 bases and J by 8 bases. Germline V CDR1 and CDR2: SGHRS, YFSETQ. This CDR3 is built from 15 residues. Original data processing: Estimated nucleated cell counts came from reference gene primer amplification. This table comes from immunoSEQ multiplex PCR, and its TCRdb copy is limited to in-frame clones, with some not included. V and J calls and clone size are copied from that table; D and trimming were computed from the DNA. The table includes about 440,000 clones, 88% detected once. Seattle cases were enrolled at active infection and followed longitudinally.

The sample taken for sequencing was peripheral blood. The TCR comes from a woman in her forties or fifties with COVID-19, enrolled during active disease. The chain links TRBV5-1 to TRBJ1-2; 12 nucleotides line up with TRBD1. CDR3 sequence: CASSLAGTGGEGYTF. The CDR3 nucleotides are TGCGCCAGCAGCTTGGCGGGGACAGGGGGCGAAGGCTACACCTTC.